A selection of T cell receptor beta chains follows, all from one sample in a study of shared clonotypes between healthy human individuals. The table came from immunoSEQ multiplex PCR; TCRdb's copy has only in-frame clones and leaves some out. The data hold under 2.5 million clones, with about 90% observed a single time. Source material: naive CD4+ T cells from PBMCs. The origin of the receptors is a man between 18 and 35 years old in good health. Some clones in this sample may be carry-over from other donors' samples. Each CDR3 is given with its conserved first and last residue. The order of the fields is D gene, J gene, V gene, clone size, CDR3 protein, CDR3 DNA. The D gene is left open where the match is weak. The size entry is marked missing in some rows and otherwise reads once, few, many or a size class.

>TRBD2|TRBJ2-2|TRBV7-3|.
CASSLWASGAANTGELFF
TGTGCCAGCAGCTTATGGGCTAGCGGAGCCGCGAACACCGGGGAGCTGTTTTTT
>.|TRBJ2-7|TRBV28|.
CASSSTRAEQYF
TGTGCCAGCAGTTCAACCAGAGCCGAGCAGTACTTC
>.|TRBJ1-4|TRBV29-1|.
CSVRYFGAPNEKLFF
TGCAGCGTCCGATACTTCGGGGCCCCTAATGAAAAACTGTTTTTT
>.|TRBJ1-1|TRBV19|once
CASSVQTWDTEAFF
TGTGCCAGTAGTGTACAGACATGGGACACTGAAGCTTTCTTT
>.|TRBJ2-7|TRBV7-9|.
CASSLSPGSYEQYF
TGTGCCAGCAGCTTATCCCCGGGATCCTACGAGCAGTACTTC
>TRBD2|TRBJ2-7|TRBV29-1|.
CSVVSGSYEQYF
TGCAGCGTTGTTAGCGGGAGCTACGAGCAGTACTTC
>TRBD2|TRBJ2-3|TRBV15|.
CATSRALREGDTQYF
TGTGCCACCAGCAGAGCTCTCAGGGAGGGAGATACGCAGTATTTT
>TRBD1|TRBJ1-2|TRBV9|.
CASSVGLGQGASNYGYTF
TGTGCCAGCAGCGTAGGATTGGGACAGGGGGCTTCTAACTATGGCTACACCTTC
>TRBD1|TRBJ1-6|TRBV11-2|.
CASSFDRANLHF
TGTGCCAGCAGCTTCGACAGGGCGAATTTACACTTT
>.|TRBJ2-1|TRBV10-3|.
CAISESRILIGTEQFF
TGTGCCATCAGTGAGTCGAGGATACTCATCGGGACAGAGCAGTTCTTC
>.|TRBJ1-1|TRBV7-9|once
CAAQGQTNTEAFF
TGTGCCGCCCAAGGACAGACGAACACTGAAGCTTTCTTT
>.|TRBJ1-3|TRBV4-1|.
CASRPQNLGNTIYF
TGCGCCAGCAGACCACAGAATCTCGGAAACACCATATATTTT
>TRBD1|TRBJ2-7|TRBV10-2|.
CASGTGADEQYF
TGCGCCAGCGGGACAGGGGCGGACGAGCAGTACTTC
>TRBD1|TRBJ2-7|TRBV6-1|.
CASSEGGQPFYEQYF
TGTGCCAGCAGTGAAGGGGGACAGCCATTCTACGAGCAGTACTTC
>.|TRBJ1-5|TRBV6-5|.
CASSSTGPRQPQHF
TGTGCCAGCAGTTCAACAGGGCCCCGGCAGCCCCAGCATTTT